Presented here are 6 T cell receptor beta chains from one specimen sequenced in a study of shared clonotypes between healthy human individuals. The data were produced by immunoSEQ multiplex PCR, yet TCRdb's version contains in-frame clones alone and is incomplete. The sample carries 2 million to 3 million clones, 93% recorded once. The sample was naive CD4+ T cells from PBMCs. Subset meaning: CD45RA+ positively selected. These receptors originate from a man aged 18 to 30 in good health. Some clones in this sample may be carry-over from other donors' samples.

A word on this clone: Other DNA sequences within the sample encode an identical CDR3. This chain connects TRBV5-1 to TRBJ2-7; the D is unclear. The CDR3 sequence is 12 residues long. V dropped 0 bases and J dropped 4 bases, with 5 bases sitting between them. CDR1 is SGHRS, CDR2 YFSETQ, per germline. CDR3 region: CASSLDGYEQYF. The CDR3 region has the DNA TGCGCCAGCAGCTTGGACGGATACGAGCAGTACTTC.

The genes are TRBV29-1 and TRBJ2-5; TRBD2 might be the D (6 bases). The CDR3 is made up of 15 amino acids. Trimming removed 8 bases at V and 4 bases at J, with 23 bases between. Germline values: CDR1 SQVTM, CDR2 ANQGSEA. CDR3 sequence: CSTPIGGNARETQYF. The CDR3 nucleotides are TGCAGCACTCCAATAGGAGGGAACGCCCGAGAGACCCAGTACTTC.

To note about this clone: The sample has other DNA sequences that encode this CDR3 too. The chain links TRBV10-3 to TRBJ1-1; 12 bases are a match to TRBD1. From germline, CDR1 is ENHRY and CDR2 SYGVKD. The CDR3 contains 14 residues. Trimming took 6 bases from V and 5 from J; bases not matched to a gene: 4. The CDR3: CAIRGDRGRTEAFF. CDR3 sequence (DNA): TGTGCCATCAGGGGGGACAGGGGGCGAACTGAAGCTTTCTTT.

The chain carries TRBV5-4 and TRBJ2-3; 8 nucleotides match TRBD2. CDR3 length: 15 residues. V trimming: 4 bases; J trimming: 6 bases; junction bases outside the gene matches: 10. CDR1 SGHNT and CDR2 YYREEE come from the germline V gene (reference sequence). The DNA for the CDR3 is TGTGCCAGCAGCAAGGACGCGACTAGCGTTGATACGCAGTATTTT. It encodes CASSKDATSVDTQYF.

This clone appeared a single time. This chain uses TRBV4-1 with TRBJ1-5, with 9 nucleotides matching TRBD1. CDR3 size: 16 residues. V shed 6 bases and J 6 bases; nucleotides not matched to a gene: 12. From germline, CDR1 is MGHRA and CDR2 YSYEKL. The CDR3 here is CASRPRQGDSSQPQHF. CDR3 nucleotide sequence: TGCGCCAGCAGGCCCCGACAGGGGGATTCGAGTCAGCCCCAGCATTTT.

The V and J genes are TRBV6-1 and TRBJ2-1; the D is unclear. The germline V gene has CDR1 MNHNS and CDR2 SASEGT. Trimming removed 6 bases from V and 8 bases from J, with 14 bases in between. This CDR3 has 13 amino acids. The CDR3 nucleotides are TGTGCCAGCAGGCGGAACCTCTGGTATGAGCAGTTCTTC. As protein: CASRRNLWYEQFF.